Presented here are 28 T cell receptor beta chains from one specimen sequenced in a study of regulatory T cells in long-lasting Graves disease. Arm-PCR with iRepertoire HTBI primers amplified the CDR3 regions for these TCR beta libraries. TCRdb called the multiplex PCR reads again in MiXCR, with one record for every CDR3 protein. Of about 470,000 distinct CDR3 sequences detected, more than 12% appear once; the ten largest clones hold around 15%. Sample time point: newly diagnosed GD, antithyroid drugs for less than 3 months. Extracted RNA from PBMCs served as the source of the TCR library. In addition, the sample was reused for a study of T cells in Graves' hyperthyroidism and ophthalmopathy.

Material: peripheral blood mononuclear cells (PBMCs), obtained at new diagnosis, from a patient treated with antithyroid drugs. Receptors originate from a woman in her twenties or thirties with Graves disease.

There are a few counts of this clonotype. The rearrangement links TRBV7-9 to TRBJ2-1; TRBD2 matches 7 bases. From germline, CDR1 is SEHNR and CDR2 FQNEAQ (reference sequence). The V segment lost 1 base and the J segment 4 bases; nucleotides outside the gene matches: 7. The CDR3 loop spans 16 amino acids. CDR3 amino acids: CASSLGSGTNYNEQFF. In DNA form, the CDR3 reads TGTGCCAGCAGCTTAGGAAGCGGGACTAATTACAATGAGCAGTTCTTC.

This clonotype was detected only a few times. J is TRBJ2-4 and V is TRBV29-1; 9 bases are shared with TRBD2. The germline V gene has CDR1 SQVTM and CDR2 ANQGSEA. The CDR3 covers 20 residues. Trimming cost V 0 bases and J 2 bases; bases outside gene matches: 17. CDR3 sequence (DNA): TGCAGCGTTGAAGATCCGGGACTTCAGAGGACTAGCGTTTCCAAAAACATTCAGTACTTC. Protein sequence: CSVEDPGLQRTSVSKNIQYF.

This clonotype was seen more than once but under ten times. The chain joins TRBV6-2 or TRBV6-3 to TRBJ2-5; D gene ambiguous. This CDR3 is built from 15 residues. V was clipped by 6 bases and J by 4 bases, with 18 bases between them. Germline CDR1 MNHEY, CDR2 SVGEGT. In DNA form, the CDR3 reads TGTGCCAGCAGCCAACACGACACCACGAGAGAGACCCAGTACTTC. Translation gives CASSQHDTTRETQYF.

There are many counts of this clonotype. This sequence joins TRBV7-2 and TRBJ2-5, with 7 bases identical to TRBD2. Germline assignment: CDR1 SGHTA and CDR2 FQGNSA. This CDR3 contains 14 residues. V was pared by 5 bases and J by 2 bases, with 5 bases of the junction left unmatched. The CDR3 spells CASSRTSDQETQYF. The DNA of the CDR3 is TGTGCCAGCAGCCGAACTAGCGATCAAGAGACCCAGTACTTC.

This clonotype has ten or more counts. The chain carries TRBV7-8 and TRBJ1-3; D is ambiguous. Germline V lookup: CDR1 SGHVS, CDR2 FQNEAQ. The CDR3 sequence is 16 residues long. Trimming shortened V by 1 base and J by 0 bases, and 10 bases separated the two germline ends. This chain's CDR3 is CASSLVAQPSGNTIYF. For the CDR3, the DNA is TGTGCCAGCAGCTTAGTGGCGCAACCCTCTGGAAACACCATATATTTT.

The CDR3 DNA sequence: TGTGCCAGCAGCGTACTAGCGGGAGACAAGACCCAGTACTTC. As protein: CASSVLAGDKTQYF. This chain connects TRBV9 to TRBJ2-5; 10 nucleotides agree with TRBD2. V lost 1 base, J lost 6 bases, and 3 bases stayed unmatched. The germline gives CDR1 SGDLS, CDR2 YYNGEE. The CDR3 sequence is 14 residues long.

The chain joins TRBV2 to TRBJ2-4, with D hard to call. CDR1 SNHLY and CDR2 FYNNEI come from the germline V gene. The CDR3 has 15 residues. Trimming stripped 6 bases from V and 2 bases from J, with 14 bases between. Here the CDR3 reads CASSPRPESKNIQYF. CDR3 sequence (DNA): TGTGCCAGCAGCCCCCGACCCGAGTCCAAAAACATTCAGTACTTC.

V and J are TRBV10-3 and TRBJ2-7; D ambiguous. The CDR3 covers 12 residues. Trimming cost V 5 bases and J 6 bases, with 11 bases left between them. CDR1 ENHRY and CDR2 SYGVKD come from the germline V gene. For the CDR3, the DNA is TGTGCCATCAGTCTGACGGTCCGCGAGCAGTACTTC. Its protein is CAISLTVREQYF.

In its sample, this clonotype was seen many times. J is TRBJ2-1 and V is TRBV18; D possibly uses TRBD1 or TRBD2 (5 bases each). Germline CDR1 KGHSH, CDR2 LQKENI. V shed 2 bases and J shed 7 bases, with 15 bases lying between them. This CDR3 has 15 residues. The CDR3 DNA sequence: TGTGCCAGCTCACCAACGGGGCTGTATCGGAATGAGCAGTTCTTC. Its protein is CASSPTGLYRNEQFF.

This clonotype turned up a few times. This chain uses TRBV9 with TRBJ1-6, with no clear D. The CDR3 runs 13 residues. The ends were cut back, 5 bases at V and 7 bases at J, with 10 bases in the middle. Germline-derived CDR1 and CDR2 are SGDLS and YYNGEE. The CDR3 DNA reads TGTGCCAGCAGTGACTTGAGGAATTCACCCCTCCACTTT. Translation: CASSDLRNSPLHF.

The sample holds a few counts of this clonotype. This rearrangement joins TRBV9 to TRBJ2-7; D gene unclear. The CDR3 is made up of 13 amino acids. Germline-derived CDR1 and CDR2 are SGDLS and YYNGEE. Trimming took 0 bases from V and 6 from J, leaving 10 bases between them. In DNA form, the CDR3 reads TGTGCCAGCAGCGTAGGAGACGTAAGCGAGCAGTACTTC. This encodes CASSVGDVSEQYF.

V is TRBV28 and J is TRBJ2-7; D not resolved. CDR3 length: 13 residues. CDR1 is MDHEN, CDR2 SYDVKM, per germline. V dropped 3 bases and J dropped 0 bases, with 6 bases sitting between them. Here the CDR3 reads CASSFGFSYEQYF. CDR3 nucleotides: TGTGCCAGCAGTTTCGGATTCTCCTACGAGCAGTACTTC.

In its sample, this clonotype was seen a few times. This chain links TRBV20-1 with TRBJ2-7; D uncertain. Looked up from germline, CDR1 is DFQATT and CDR2 is SNEGSKA (reference sequence). This CDR3 is 11 amino acids long. The ends were cut back, 3 bases at V and 0 bases at J, with 3 bases in the middle. The CDR3 sequence: CSASASYEQYF. The CDR3 DNA reads TGCAGTGCTAGTGCCTCCTACGAGCAGTACTTC.

The chain recombines TRBV9 with TRBJ2-1; 11 bases map to TRBD2. CDR1 and CDR2 from the germline V gene are SGDLS and YYNGEE. The CDR3 extends over 18 amino acids. V shed 0 bases, J shed 7 bases, and the junction held 12 bases outside the gene matches. The CDR3 DNA sequence: TGTGCCAGCAGCGTAGTGGGGACTCTAGCGGGAGGCAGAAATGAGCAGTTCTTC. Its protein is CASSVVGTLAGGRNEQFF.

In this sample, this clonotype turned up many times. The chain employs TRBV6-5 and TRBJ1-3; TRBD1 is a possible D gene (5 bases). V shed 2 bases and J shed 1 base, with 9 bases lying between them. CDR1 is MNHEY, CDR2 SVGAGI, per germline. This CDR3 spans 15 amino acids. The CDR3 DNA reads TGTGCCAGCAGTTACCAGGGAGAATCTGGAAACACCATATATTTT. Translated, it gives CASSYQGESGNTIYF.

This clonotype was recorded a few times. The CDR3 is CASSAFRGTEAFF. CDR3 coding DNA: TGTGCCAGCAGTGCATTCAGGGGTACTGAAGCTTTCTTT. The J gene is TRBJ1-1, the V gene TRBV6-2 or TRBV6-3; D perhaps matches TRBD1 (6 bases). V lost 5 bases, J lost 5 bases, and 12 bases lay in between. This CDR3 contains 13 residues. Germline-derived CDR1 and CDR2 are MNHEY and SVGEGT.

This clonotype occurred a few times. The gene calls are TRBV5-5 and TRBJ1-1; the D gene is possibly TRBD1 (5 bases). V was trimmed by 5 bases and J by 1 base, leaving 15 bases between them. The CDR3 has 15 amino acids. Germline V gene data show CDR1 as SGHKS and CDR2 as YYEKEE (reference sequence). The CDR3 spells CASSSFATANTEAFF. DNA for the CDR3: TGTGCCAGCAGTTCTTTCGCGACAGCGAACACTGAAGCTTTCTTT.

The chain has TRBV9 and TRBJ2-7, with 7 nucleotides matching TRBD2. Looked up from germline, CDR1 is SGDLS and CDR2 is YYNGEE. The CDR3 is made up of 14 amino acids. The trim removed 0 bases at V and 7 bases at J, leaving 7 bases unmatched. The CDR3 DNA is TGTGCCAGCAGCGTAGCGGCGGGAGTGGGGGAGCAGTACTTC. This codes for CASSVAAGVGEQYF.

Many counts were recorded for this clonotype. The chain recombines TRBV3-1 with TRBJ2-7, with TRBD1 identical over 10 bases. Losses at the gene ends were 1 base for V and 0 bases for J; bases not matched to a gene: 0. The CDR3 is 15 amino acids. CDR1 is LGHDT, CDR2 YNNKEL, per germline (reference sequence). CDR3 nucleotides: TGTGCCAGCAGCCAAGGGGACAGGGGCTCCTACGAGCAGTACTTC. Encoded protein: CASSQGDRGSYEQYF.

In this sample, this clonotype turned up many times. The V gene is TRBV12-3 or TRBV12-4, the J gene TRBJ2-5; the D is unclear. CDR3 length: 17 residues. With 0 bases removed from V and 1 base from J, the gap between germline ends came to 15 bases. CDR3 loop: CASSLALNRFSQETQYF. DNA for the CDR3: TGTGCCAGCAGTTTAGCCCTTAACCGATTTTCCCAAGAGACCCAGTACTTC.

The DNA for the CDR3 is TGTGCCAGTACCCCAAGACTAGCGGGAAGCCTTAATGAGCAGTTCTTC. This sequence encodes CASTPRLAGSLNEQFF. J is TRBJ2-1 and V is TRBV19, with 11 bases aligning to TRBD2. CDR1 LNHDA and CDR2 SQIVND come from the germline V gene (reference sequence). There are 16 residues in the CDR3. With 7 bases clipped from V and 7 bases from J, the junction kept 12 bases outside the gene matches.

The sample holds many counts of this clonotype. V usage is TRBV30 and J usage is TRBJ1-3; the D is unclear. Germline lookup yields CDR1 GTSNPN and CDR2 SVGIG (reference sequence). V gave up 0 bases and J gave up 7 bases, with 4 bases separating them. The CDR3 consists of 11 residues. The CDR3 loop reads CAWSVGNTIYF. The CDR3 nucleotides are TGTGCCTGGAGTGTGGGCAACACCATATATTTT.

V and J are TRBV3-1 and TRBJ2-7, with 9 bases that match TRBD1. V was pared by 2 bases and J by 2 bases, with 10 bases of the junction left unmatched. The germline V gene encodes CDR1 LGHDT and CDR2 YNNKEL (reference sequence). This CDR3 region has 17 residues. CDR3 loop: CASSQYILTGGPYEQYF. The CDR3 bases are TGTGCCAGCAGCCAATACATCCTGACAGGGGGACCCTACGAGCAGTACTTC.

This clonotype was recorded many times. The genes are TRBV3-1 and TRBJ1-2; TRBD1 agrees at 8 bases. Germline values: CDR1 LGHDT, CDR2 YNNKEL (reference sequence). Trimming took 4 bases from V and 8 from J; bases not matched to a gene: 0. This CDR3 has 11 amino acids. In nucleotides, the CDR3 is TGTGCCAGCAGCCGACAGGGGGGCTACACCTTC. Translation gives CASSRQGGYTF.

A remark on this clonotype: A much larger clonotype is one base distant, so this may be a read error. This chain joins TRBV29-1 and TRBJ2-3; D is tentatively TRBD1 or TRBD2 (5 bases each). The CDR3 extends over 20 amino acids. Trimming removed 0 bases from V and 4 bases from J, with 29 bases in between. The germline V gene encodes CDR1 SQVTM and CDR2 ANQGSEA. CDR3 DNA: TGCAGCGTTGAAGATCAGGTTAAGTGGCTGACTGGGGCCGGGGCAGATACGCAGTATTTT. Translating gives CSVEDQVKWLTGAGADTQYF.

This clonotype has ten or more counts. This sequence joins TRBV28 and TRBJ1-1, with D unresolved. The CDR3 has 11 residues. Germline V CDR1 and CDR2: MDHEN, SYDVKM. Trimming stripped 4 bases from V and 6 bases from J, with 6 bases between. CDR3 nucleotides: TGTGCCAGCAGTTCTGCCCCTGAAGCTTTCTTT. Its translation is CASSSAPEAFF. Variable domain in full (rest from reference TRBV28 and TRBJ1-1): DVKVTQSSRYLVKRTGEKVFLECVQDMDHENMFWYRQDPGLGLRLIYFSYDVKMKEKGDIPEGYSVSREKKERFSLILESASTNQTSMYLCASSSAPEAFFGQGTRLTVV.

This clonotype showed up many times. The chain is built from TRBV20-1 and TRBJ2-1, with a tentative D call TRBD2 (6 bases). There are 15 residues in the CDR3. In germline, CDR1 is DFQATT, CDR2 SNEGSKA (reference sequence). The CDR3 DNA sequence: TGCAGCGCTCCCCCCGGGACTTATATAGTAGATGAGCAGTTCTTC. Protein: CSAPPGTYIVDEQFF.

This clonotype appeared a few times. This chain uses TRBV6-1 with TRBJ2-3; tentative D call: TRBD2 (5 bases). V gave up 2 bases and J gave up 0 bases, with 21 bases separating them. The CDR3 runs 19 residues. Germline CDR1 and CDR2: MNHNS and SASEGT. The CDR3 sequence: CASSERRTRGPLSTDTQYF. CDR3 coding DNA: TGTGCCAGCAGTGAACGCAGAACTAGAGGACCCCTTAGCACAGATACGCAGTATTTT.